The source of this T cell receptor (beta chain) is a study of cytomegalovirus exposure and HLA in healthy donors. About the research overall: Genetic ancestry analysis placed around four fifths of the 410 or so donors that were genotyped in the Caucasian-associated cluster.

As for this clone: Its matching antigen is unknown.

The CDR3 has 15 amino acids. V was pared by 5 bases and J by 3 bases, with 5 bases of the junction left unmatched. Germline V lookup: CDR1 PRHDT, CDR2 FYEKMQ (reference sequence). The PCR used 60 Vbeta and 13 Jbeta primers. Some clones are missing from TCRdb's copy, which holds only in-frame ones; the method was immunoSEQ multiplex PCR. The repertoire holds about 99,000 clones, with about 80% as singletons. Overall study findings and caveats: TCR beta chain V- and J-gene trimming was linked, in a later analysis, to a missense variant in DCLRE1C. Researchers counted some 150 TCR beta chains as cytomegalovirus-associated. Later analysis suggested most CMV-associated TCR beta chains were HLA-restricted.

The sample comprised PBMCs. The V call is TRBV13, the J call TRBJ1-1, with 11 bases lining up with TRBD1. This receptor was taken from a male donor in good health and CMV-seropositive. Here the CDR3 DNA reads TGTGCCAGCAGCCAATGGGACAGGGGGTACACTGAAGCTTTCTTT. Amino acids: CASSQWDRGYTEAFF.